This TCR beta chain stems from a study of post-analysis software for immune sequencing data. In the study overall: Relapsing-remitting, secondary progressive and progressive-relapsing forms made up the multiple sclerosis disease courses. Points from the study as a whole: Comparison of patients with controls showed five or six TRBV segments more frequent in patients, TRBV5-6, TRBV5-1 and TRBV20-1 among them.

V was shortened by 0 bases and J by 9 bases, with 3 bases between the two germline ends. CDR1 and CDR2 (germline): SEHNR, FQNEAQ (reference sequence). CDR3 length equals 11 residues. About this clonotype: Its antigen is unidentified.

Libraries were made from TCR beta cDNA, and they carried unique molecular identifiers. Starting from about 0.98 to 11 million T cells, the study yielded hundreds of thousands of cDNA molecules. MiXCR, applied by TCRdb to the PCR reads, yields one record per CDR3 protein. Here the sample spans roughly 570,000 distinct CDR3 sequences, around a third being singletons. The rearrangement uses TRBV7-9 and TRBJ2-4, with D hard to call. Source material: blood. The receptor's source is a girl aged 2 to 17 with multiple sclerosis. The CDR3 sequence: CASSLAGIQYF. In DNA, the CDR3 is TGTGCCAGCAGCTTAGCAGGCATTCAGTACTTC.